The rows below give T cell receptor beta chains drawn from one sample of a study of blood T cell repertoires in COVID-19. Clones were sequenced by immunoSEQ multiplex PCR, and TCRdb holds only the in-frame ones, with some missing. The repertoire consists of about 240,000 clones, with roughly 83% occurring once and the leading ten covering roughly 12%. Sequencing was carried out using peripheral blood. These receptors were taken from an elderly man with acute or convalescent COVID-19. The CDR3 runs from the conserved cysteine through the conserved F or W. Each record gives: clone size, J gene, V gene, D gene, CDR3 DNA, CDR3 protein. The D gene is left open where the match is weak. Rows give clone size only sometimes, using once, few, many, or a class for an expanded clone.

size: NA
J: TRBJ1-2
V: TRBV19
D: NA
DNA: TGTGCCAGTAGCCCTACTTCAGGGGAGGGAGGAGGCTACACCTTC
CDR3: CASSPTSGEGGGYTF

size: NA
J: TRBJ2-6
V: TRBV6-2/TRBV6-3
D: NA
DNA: TGTGCCAGCAGTTTCGACAGGGACTTATTCACTAGCTCTGGGGCCAACGTCCTGACTTTC
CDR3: CASSFDRDLFTSSGANVLTF

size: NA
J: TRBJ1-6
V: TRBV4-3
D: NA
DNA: TGCGCCAGCAGCCAGGAGGTGTATTATAATTCACCCCTCCACTTT
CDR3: CASSQEVYYNSPLHF

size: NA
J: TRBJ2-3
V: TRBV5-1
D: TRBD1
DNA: TGCGCCAGCAGCCTAGGGGGCTGGGGCACAGATACGCAGTATTTT
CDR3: CASSLGGWGTDTQYF

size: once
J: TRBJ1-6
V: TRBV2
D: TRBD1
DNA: TGTGCCAGCAGTGAAGGGACAGGGGGACTATCACCCCTCCACTTT
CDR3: CASSEGTGGLSPLHF

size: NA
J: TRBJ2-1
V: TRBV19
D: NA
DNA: TGTGCCAGTAGTATAGAGGGCAGGGCGGGGAATGAGCAGTTCTTC
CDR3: CASSIEGRAGNEQFF

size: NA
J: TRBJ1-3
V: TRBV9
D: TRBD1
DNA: TGTGCCAGCAGCGTAGGACAGGGCCCCTGGAACACCATATATTTT
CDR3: CASSVGQGPWNTIYF

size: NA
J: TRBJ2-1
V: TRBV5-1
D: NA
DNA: TGCGCCAGCAGCTTGGTCCAGAATGAGCAGTTCTTC
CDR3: CASSLVQNEQFF

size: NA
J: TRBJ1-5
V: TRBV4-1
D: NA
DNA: TGCGCCAGCAGCCAAGATATCCTTAGCAATCAGCCCCAGCATTTT
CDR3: CASSQDILSNQPQHF

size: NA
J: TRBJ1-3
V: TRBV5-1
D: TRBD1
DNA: TGCGCCAGCAGCTTGGGGGGGACAGCGATCTCTGGAAACACCATATATTTT
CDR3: CASSLGGTAISGNTIYF

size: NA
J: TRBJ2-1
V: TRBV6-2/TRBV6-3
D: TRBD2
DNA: TGTGCCAGCAGTTCCCTAGGACTAGCGGACTCCTACAATGAGCAGTTCTTC
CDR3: CASSSLGLADSYNEQFF

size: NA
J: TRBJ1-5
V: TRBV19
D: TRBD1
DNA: TGTGCCAGTAGTAGGGAGACAGGGGGCGGTCAGCCCCAGCATTTT
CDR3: CASSRETGGGQPQHF

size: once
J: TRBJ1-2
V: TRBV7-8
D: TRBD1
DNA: TGTGCCAGCAGCTTAGAGGGACAGGTCTATGGCTACACCTTC
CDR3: CASSLEGQVYGYTF

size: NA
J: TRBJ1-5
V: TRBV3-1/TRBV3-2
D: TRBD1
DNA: TGTGCCAGCAGCCAAGGGACAGGGGCCAGCAATCAGCCCCAGCATTTT
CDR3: CASSQGTGASNQPQHF

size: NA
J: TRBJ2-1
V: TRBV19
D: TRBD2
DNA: TGTGCCAGTAGTATACCCAGCGGGAGGACCGTGGATGAGCAGTTCTTC
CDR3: CASSIPSGRTVDEQFF

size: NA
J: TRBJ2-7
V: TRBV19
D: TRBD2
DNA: TGTGCCAGTAGTAGCGGGGGCTCCTACGAGCAGTACTTC
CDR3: CASSSGGSYEQYF

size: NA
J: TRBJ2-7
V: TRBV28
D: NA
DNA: TGTGCCAGCAGTTTAACAGGCGATCCCTACGAGCAGTACTTC
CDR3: CASSLTGDPYEQYF

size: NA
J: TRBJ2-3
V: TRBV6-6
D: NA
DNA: TGTGCCAGCAGTTATTTCCAGGGGGATACGCAGTATTTT
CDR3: CASSYFQGDTQYF

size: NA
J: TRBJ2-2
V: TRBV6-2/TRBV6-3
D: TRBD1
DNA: TGTGCCAGCAGTAAACAGGGGGGGAACACCGGGGAGCTGTTTTTT
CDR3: CASSKQGGNTGELFF

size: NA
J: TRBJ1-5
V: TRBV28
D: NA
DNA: TGTGCCAGCACCATGGGTGGGGGCCGCAGCAATCAGCCCCAGCATTTT
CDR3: CASTMGGGRSNQPQHF

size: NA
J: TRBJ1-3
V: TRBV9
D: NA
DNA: TGTGCCAGCAGCCCAGGGAACTCTGGAAACACCATATATTTT
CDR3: CASSPGNSGNTIYF

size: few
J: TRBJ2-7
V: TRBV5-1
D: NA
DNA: TGCGCCAGCAGCTTGACAGGAGCTTGGGACGAGCAGTACTTC
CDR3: CASSLTGAWDEQYF

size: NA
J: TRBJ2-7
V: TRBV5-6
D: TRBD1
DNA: TGTGCCAGCAGCTTGGGCGGGACAGGGGCCTACGAGCAGTACTTC
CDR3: CASSLGGTGAYEQYF

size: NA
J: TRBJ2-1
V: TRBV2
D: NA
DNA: TGTGCCAGCAGTGAAGCCGGACAGTGGAATGAGCAGTTCTTC
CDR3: CASSEAGQWNEQFF

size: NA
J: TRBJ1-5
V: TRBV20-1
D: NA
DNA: TGCAGTGCTAGTTCCAGAATCAATCAGCCCCAGCATTTT
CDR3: CSASSRINQPQHF

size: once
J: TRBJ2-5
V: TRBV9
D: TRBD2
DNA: TGTGCCAGCAGCGGAAGCGGGACCCAAGAGACCCAGTACTTC
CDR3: CASSGSGTQETQYF

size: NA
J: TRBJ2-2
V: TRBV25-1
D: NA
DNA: TGTGCCAGCAGTGAATATAACAGCTTTCAAACCGGGGAGCTGTTTTTT
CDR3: CASSEYNSFQTGELFF

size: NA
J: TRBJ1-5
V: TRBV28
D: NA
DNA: TGTGCCTCCCGGGGGTTTGATCAGCCCCAGCATTTT
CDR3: CASRGFDQPQHF

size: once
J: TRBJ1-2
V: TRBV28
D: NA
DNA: TGTGCCAGCAGTTTAATAGGCGGGAATGGCTACACCTTC
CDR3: CASSLIGGNGYTF

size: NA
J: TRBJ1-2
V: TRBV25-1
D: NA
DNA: TGTGCCAGCAGCGAGGGGCAGGGACTTGGTGGCTACACCTTC
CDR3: CASSEGQGLGGYTF